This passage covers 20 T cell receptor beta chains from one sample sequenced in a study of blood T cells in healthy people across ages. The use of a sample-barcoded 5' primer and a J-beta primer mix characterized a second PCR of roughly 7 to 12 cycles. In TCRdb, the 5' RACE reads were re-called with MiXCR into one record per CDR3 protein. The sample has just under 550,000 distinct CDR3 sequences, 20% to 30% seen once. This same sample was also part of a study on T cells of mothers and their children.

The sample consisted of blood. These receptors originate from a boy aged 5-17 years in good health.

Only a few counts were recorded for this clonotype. In DNA, the CDR3 is TGTGCCAGCAGCGAATTGGGGGCAGGGGGAAGCTCCTACAATGAGCAGTTCTTC. Residues: CASSELGAGGSSYNEQFF. J is TRBJ2-1 and V is TRBV9; TRBD1 matches at 7 bases. The CDR3 loop spans 18 amino acids. Per the germline V gene, CDR1 is SGDLS and CDR2 is YYNGEE. With V trimmed by 3 bases and J by 0 bases, 12 bases remained unmatched.

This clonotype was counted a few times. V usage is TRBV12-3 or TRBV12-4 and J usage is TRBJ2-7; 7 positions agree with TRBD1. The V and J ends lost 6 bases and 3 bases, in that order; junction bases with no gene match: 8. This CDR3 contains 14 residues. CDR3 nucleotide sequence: TGTGCCAGCAGCAGACAGGGACCCAACTACGAGCAGTACTTC. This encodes CASSRQGPNYEQYF.

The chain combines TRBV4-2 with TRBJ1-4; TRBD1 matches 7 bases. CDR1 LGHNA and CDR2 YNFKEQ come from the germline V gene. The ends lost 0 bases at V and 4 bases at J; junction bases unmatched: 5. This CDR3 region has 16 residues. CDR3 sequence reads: CASSQEQGMVNEKLFF. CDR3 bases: TGTGCCAGCAGCCAAGAACAGGGGATGGTTAATGAAAAACTGTTTTTT.

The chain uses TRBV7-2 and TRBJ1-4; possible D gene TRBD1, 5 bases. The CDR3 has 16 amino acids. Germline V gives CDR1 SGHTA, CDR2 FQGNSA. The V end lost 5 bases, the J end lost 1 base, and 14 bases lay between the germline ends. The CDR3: CASSIDQGRTNEKLFF. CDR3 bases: TGTGCCAGCAGCATTGATCAGGGTAGAACTAATGAAAAACTGTTTTTT. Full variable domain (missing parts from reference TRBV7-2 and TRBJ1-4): GAGVSQSPSNKVTEKGKDVELRCDPISGHTALYWYRQSLGQGLEFLIYFQGNSAPDKSGLPSDRFSAERTGGSVSTLTIQRTQQEDSAVYLCASSIDQGRTNEKLFFGSGTQLSVL.

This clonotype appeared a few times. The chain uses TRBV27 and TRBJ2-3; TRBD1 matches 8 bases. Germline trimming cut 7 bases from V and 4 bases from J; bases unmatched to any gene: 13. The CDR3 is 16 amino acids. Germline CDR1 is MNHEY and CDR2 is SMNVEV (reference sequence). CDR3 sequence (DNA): TGTGCCAGCACTCTCCGACGGACAGGGATCGCAGATACGCAGTATTTT. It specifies CASTLRRTGIADTQYF.

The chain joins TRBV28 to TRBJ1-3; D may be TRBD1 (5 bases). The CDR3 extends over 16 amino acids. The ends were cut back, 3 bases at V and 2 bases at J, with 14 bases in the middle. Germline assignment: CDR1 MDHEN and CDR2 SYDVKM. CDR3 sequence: CASSLPGTIAGNTIYF. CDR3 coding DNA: TGTGCCAGCAGTTTGCCCGGGACGATTGCTGGAAACACCATATATTTT. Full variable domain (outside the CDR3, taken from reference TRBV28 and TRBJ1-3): DVKVTQSSRYLVKRTGEKVFLECVQDMDHENMFWYRQDPGLGLRLIYFSYDVKMKEKGDIPEGYSVSREKKERFSLILESASTNQTSMYLCASSLPGTIAGNTIYFGEGSWLTVV.

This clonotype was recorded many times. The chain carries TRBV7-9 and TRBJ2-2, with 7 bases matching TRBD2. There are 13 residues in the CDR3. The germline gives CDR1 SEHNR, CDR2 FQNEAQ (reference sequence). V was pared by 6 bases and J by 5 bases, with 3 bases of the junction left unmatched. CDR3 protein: CASSSGGTGELFF. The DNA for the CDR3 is TGTGCCAGCAGTTCGGGAGGAACCGGGGAGCTGTTTTTT.

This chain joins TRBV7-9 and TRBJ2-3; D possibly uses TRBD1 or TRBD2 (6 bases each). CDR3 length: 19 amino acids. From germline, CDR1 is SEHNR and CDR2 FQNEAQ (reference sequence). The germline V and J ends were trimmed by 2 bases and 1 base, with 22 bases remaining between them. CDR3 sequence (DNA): TGTGCCAGCAGCTTACGCTTTTTTTCGGGGGCGCGCGGCACAGATACGCAGTATTTT. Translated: CASSLRFFSGARGTDTQYF.

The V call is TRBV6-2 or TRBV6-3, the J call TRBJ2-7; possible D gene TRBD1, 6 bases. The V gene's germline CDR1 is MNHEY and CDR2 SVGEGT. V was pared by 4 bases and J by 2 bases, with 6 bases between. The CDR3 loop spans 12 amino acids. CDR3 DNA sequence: TGTGCCAGCAGTTGGACAGCCTACGAGCAGTACTTC. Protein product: CASSWTAYEQYF.

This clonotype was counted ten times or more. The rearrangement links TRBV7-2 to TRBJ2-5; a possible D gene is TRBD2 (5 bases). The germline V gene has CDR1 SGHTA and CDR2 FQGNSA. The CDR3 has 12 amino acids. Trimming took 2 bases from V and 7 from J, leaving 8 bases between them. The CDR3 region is CASSLFRGTQYF. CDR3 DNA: TGTGCCAGCAGCTTATTTCGGGGGACCCAGTACTTC.

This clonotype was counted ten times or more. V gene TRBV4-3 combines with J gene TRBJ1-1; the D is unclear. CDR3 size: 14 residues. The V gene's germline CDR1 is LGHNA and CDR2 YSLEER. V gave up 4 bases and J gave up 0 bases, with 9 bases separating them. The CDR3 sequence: CASSPRPVNTEAFF. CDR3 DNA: TGCGCCAGCAGCCCCCGACCAGTGAACACTGAAGCTTTCTTT.

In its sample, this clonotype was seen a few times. The CDR3: CASSRFSSGANVLTF. Here the CDR3 DNA reads TGCGCCAGCAGCCGATTCAGCTCTGGGGCCAACGTCCTGACTTTC. V and J are TRBV4-3 and TRBJ2-6, with D unclear. Per germline, CDR1 LGHNA and CDR2 YSLEER. V was pared by 4 bases and J by 0 bases, with 7 bases between. The CDR3 spans 15 residues.

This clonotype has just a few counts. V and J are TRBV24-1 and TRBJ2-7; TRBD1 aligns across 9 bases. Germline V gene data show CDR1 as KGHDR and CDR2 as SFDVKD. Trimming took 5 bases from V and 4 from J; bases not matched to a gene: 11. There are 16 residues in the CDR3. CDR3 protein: CATSGSGTGRGYEQYF. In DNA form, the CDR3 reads TGTGCCACCAGTGGATCCGGGACAGGGAGGGGATACGAGCAGTACTTC.

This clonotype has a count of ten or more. DNA of the CDR3: TGCAGTGCTCCGCTCACGGGAGGGAATGAGCAGTTCTTC. Translating it yields CSAPLTGGNEQFF. The J gene is TRBJ2-1, the V gene TRBV20-1; TRBD2 aligns across 8 bases. With V trimmed by 5 bases and J by 7 bases, 7 bases remained unmatched. Per germline, CDR1 DFQATT and CDR2 SNEGSKA (reference sequence). The CDR3 sequence is 13 residues long.

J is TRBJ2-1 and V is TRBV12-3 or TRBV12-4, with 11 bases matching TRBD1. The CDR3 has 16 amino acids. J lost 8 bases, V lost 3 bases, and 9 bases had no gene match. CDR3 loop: CASSLGDRGNFDEQFF. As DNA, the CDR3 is TGTGCCAGCAGTTTGGGGGACAGGGGGAATTTCGATGAGCAGTTCTTC.

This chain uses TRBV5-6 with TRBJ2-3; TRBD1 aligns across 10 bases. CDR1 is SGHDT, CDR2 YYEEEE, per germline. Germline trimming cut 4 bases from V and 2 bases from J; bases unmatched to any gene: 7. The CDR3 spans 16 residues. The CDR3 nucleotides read TGTGCCAGCAGCATACCGGGACAGGGGTACACAGATACGCAGTATTTT. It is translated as CASSIPGQGYTDTQYF.

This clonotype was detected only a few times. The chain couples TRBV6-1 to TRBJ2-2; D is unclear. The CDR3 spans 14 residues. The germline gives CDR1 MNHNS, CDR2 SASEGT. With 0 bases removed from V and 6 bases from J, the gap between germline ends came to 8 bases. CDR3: CASSEALNPGELFF. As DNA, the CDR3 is TGTGCCAGCAGTGAAGCGCTGAATCCCGGGGAGCTGTTTTTT.

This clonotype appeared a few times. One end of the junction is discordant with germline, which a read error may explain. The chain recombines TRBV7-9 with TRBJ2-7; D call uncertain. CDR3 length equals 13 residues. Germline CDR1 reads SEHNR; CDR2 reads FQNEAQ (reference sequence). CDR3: CASSLDNNYKQYF. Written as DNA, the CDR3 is TGTGCCAGCAGCTTAGACAACAACTACAAGCAGTACTTC.

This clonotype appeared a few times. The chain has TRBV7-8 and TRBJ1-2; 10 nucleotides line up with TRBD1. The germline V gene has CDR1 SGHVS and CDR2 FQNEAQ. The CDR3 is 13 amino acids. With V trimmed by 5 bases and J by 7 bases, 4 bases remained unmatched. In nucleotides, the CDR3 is TGTGCCAGCAGCCCGGGACAGGGGCTTGGCTACACCTTC. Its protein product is CASSPGQGLGYTF.

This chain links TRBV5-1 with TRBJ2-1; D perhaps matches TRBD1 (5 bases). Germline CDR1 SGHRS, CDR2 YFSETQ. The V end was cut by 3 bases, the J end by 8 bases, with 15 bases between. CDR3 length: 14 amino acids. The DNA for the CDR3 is TGCGCCAGCAGCTCCCAGGGATTTTGGCATGAGCAGTTCTTC. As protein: CASSSQGFWHEQFF. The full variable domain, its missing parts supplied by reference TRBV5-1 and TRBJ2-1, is KAGVTQTPRYLIKTRGQQVTLSCSPISGHRSVSWYQQTPGQGLQFLFEYFSETQRNKGNFPGRFSGRQFSNSRSEMNVSTLELGDSALYLCASSSQGFWHEQFFGPGTRLTVL.